This T cell receptor (beta chain) was recovered during a study of T cells after yellow fever vaccination (dated by TCRdb to about 2019). Background for the entire study: The SMART-Seq v4 Ultra Low Input RNA kit was used to prepare libraries from fractions with low cell numbers. To follow T-cell clones before and after primary and booster YFV17D yellow fever vaccination, bulk TCR alpha and beta repertoires were sequenced over time. The cohort comprised two healthy male donors, one aged 18 to 30 and one aged 30 to 40 years. Blood samples were taken at several timepoints before and after primary and secondary immunization, and bulk PBMC replicates and cell subsets were isolated. What the authors observed across the whole study: A small fraction of clonotypes appeared in both the CD4 and CD8 compartments, likely as a result of convergent recombination. Because abundant contaminating clonotypes from the bulk population could be contained in FACS-sorted repertoires, computational filtering was required. The secondary T-cell response was found to be weaker but faster than the primary response, with a peak reached on day 5 rather than on day 15. Most clones expanded after primary vaccination (around 96% of CD4 and approximately 86% of CD8) were re-detected after the booster, suggesting that broad memory maintenance occurred. Because the study included only a couple of donors, the extent to which the findings can be generalized is limited.

The CDR3 runs 18 amino acids, cysteine and phenylalanine included. Only CDR3 DNA is held: 54 bases, read in frame from base 1. Trimming at the junction amounts to 0 bases on V and 0 bases on J, and the germline ends lie 16 bases apart. The germline V gene sets CDR1 to KGHDR and CDR2 to SFDVKD. The treatment or condition label for this specimen denotes: live attenuated yellow fever vaccine strain. Two biological replicates of bulk PBMCs were collected at each blood-draw timepoint. PBMCs were isolated from peripheral blood using a standard Ficoll-Paque protocol. TriZol was used to extract RNA from bulk PBMCs, from CD4 and CD8 fractions, and from dextramer-positive and dextramer-negative fractions. Comment on this clonotype: Its antigen remains undetermined. No quality values exist for individual bases; no much larger clone is one base distant.

TCR cDNA was synthesized by 5'RACE template switching, through which a universal primer site and unique molecular identifiers were introduced. cDNA synthesis was primed from both the TCR alpha and TCR beta constant segments. Library amplification used two PCR steps, and the second PCR step added sample barcodes and sequencing adapters. Libraries were sequenced on Illumina HiSeq 2500 (2x100 bp) or NovaSeq (2x150 bp). The study's processing was this. MIGEC was used to demultiplex reads and collapse the reads into UMI consensus sequences, and MiXCR was used for V(D)J alignment. Vaccine-responding clonotypes were defined with edgeR using replicate PBMC samples, requiring FDR below 0.01 and a log2 fold change above 5 up to day 15. CD4 or CD8 identity was assigned to each bulk clonotype according to whether the clonotype was present at higher abundance in the sequenced CD4 repertoire or the sequenced CD8 repertoire. Using fastp trimming at Q25 and MiXCR clonotype assembly, TCRdb reanalyzed the public sequencing data and kept in-frame beta chains. Each entry is one CDR3 protein sequence, shown with its most common DNA and genes. The V and J calls and clone size come from TCRdb's table, not from the authors' own analysis. Present in this sample are hundreds of thousands of distinct CDR3 sequences, approximately 13% of which were seen just once. The ten largest account for about 15% of the sample.

This receptor was taken from a man aged 25 to 40 who received the YFV17D yellow fever vaccine. The V and J segments used are TRBV24-1 and TRBJ1-1, with TRBD1 as a weak D call on 5 bases. The source was PBMCs, collected on the day of the yellow fever booster vaccination. The CDR3 loop reads CATSDLQGGRGMNTEAFF. The DNA reads TGTGCCACCAGTGATTTGCAGGGCGGACGGGGTATGAACACTGAAGCTTTCTTT.